The rows below give T cell receptor beta chains drawn from one sample of a study of Graves' ophthalmopathy and Graves' hyperthyroidism. TCRdb ran MiXCR on the multiplex PCR reads and lists one entry per CDR3 protein. The table has 200,000 to 250,000 distinct CDR3 sequences, around a fifth seen once. The material sequenced was peripheral blood. The source is a woman aged 45-65 years with Graves' ophthalmopathy. Both conserved end residues are part of each CDR3. The D gene is left open where the match is weak. Some rows have no size entry. The others give once, few or many, or a class for an expanded clone.

>TRBV6-1|15|many|NA|TRBJ1-2
CASSRDGWDTGGYTF
TGTGCCAGCAGTCGGGACGGCTGGGATACCGGCGGCTACACCTTC
>TRBV11-2|15|many|TRBD1|TRBJ1-6
CASSPRDRSYSPLHF
TGTGCCAGCAGCCCCCGGGACAGGTCTTATTCACCCCTCCACTTT
>TRBV27|15|many|NA|TRBJ1-1
CASSLFQGLNTEAFF
TGTGCCAGCAGTTTATTTCAGGGATTGAACACTGAAGCTTTCTTT
>TRBV2|13|many|TRBD1|TRBJ2-5
CATRRDRQETQYF
TGTGCCACCAGAAGGGACAGACAAGAGACCCAGTACTTC
>TRBV6-1|14|NA|TRBD1|TRBJ1-2
CASSESGGCYGYTF
TGTGCCAGCAGTGAATCAGGGGGCTGCTATGGCTACACCTTC
>TRBV6-5|13|many|NA|TRBJ2-7
CASRTGSVYEQYF
TGTGCCAGCAGAACCGGGAGTGTCTACGAGCAGTACTTC
>TRBV27|17|few|TRBD2|TRBJ2-7
CASSFSTGTRLGYEQYF
TGTGCCAGCAGTTTCTCAACCGGGACTAGATTGGGGTACGAGCAGTACTTC
>TRBV7-8|14|many|TRBD1|TRBJ2-7
CASSYLDRVHEQYF
TGTGCCAGCAGCTATTTGGACAGGGTCCACGAGCAGTACTTC
>TRBV12-3/TRBV12-4|15|NA|NA|TRBJ2-7
CASSPPELGFYEQYF
TGTGCCAGCAGCCCGCCTGAACTAGGGTTTTACGAGCAGTACTTC
>TRBV6-5|15|few|NA|TRBJ1-6
CASSYSAGFNSPLHF
TGTGCCAGCAGTTACTCAGCAGGGTTTAATTCACCCCTCCACTTT
>TRBV28|16|many|TRBD1|TRBJ1-5
CASSIRGSYSNQPQHF
TGTGCCAGCAGCATCAGGGGGTCTTATAGCAATCAGCCCCAGCATTTT
>TRBV20-1|14|many|TRBD2|TRBJ2-5
CSAVLSGSPETQYF
TGCAGTGCGGTCTTGAGCGGGAGCCCCGAGACCCAGTACTTC
>TRBV7-6|15|many|TRBD1|TRBJ2-5
CASIRNGQGDETQYF
TGTGCCAGCATTAGAAATGGACAGGGTGACGAGACCCAGTACTTC
>TRBV20-1|12|NA|NA|TRBJ2-3
CSARENTDTQYF
TGCAGTGCTAGGGAGAACACAGATACGCAGTATTTT
>TRBV12-5|12|few|NA|TRBJ1-1
CASAQGFTEAFF
TGTGCTAGTGCCCAGGGGTTCACTGAAGCTTTCTTT
>TRBV6-1|14|many|NA|TRBJ1-6
CASSGQNYNSPLHF
TGTGCCAGCTCGGGACAAAATTATAATTCACCCCTCCACTTT
>TRBV7-9|15|many|TRBD2|TRBJ2-7
CASSQTSGSRSEQYF
TGTGCCAGCAGCCAAACTAGCGGGAGTCGTAGCGAGCAGTACTTC
>TRBV12-3/TRBV12-4|14|many|NA|TRBJ1-5
CASSLAIGVQPQHF
TGTGCCAGCAGTTTAGCGATTGGAGTTCAGCCCCAGCATTTT
>TRBV19|15|many|NA|TRBJ2-5
CASSMRYRGQETQYF
TGTGCCAGTAGTATGAGGTATCGGGGACAAGAGACCCAGTACTTC
>TRBV7-8|14|many|TRBD1|TRBJ2-7
CASSLLGTGYEQYF
TGTGCCAGCAGCTTACTTGGGACAGGCTACGAGCAGTACTTC
>TRBV2|15|many|TRBD1|TRBJ1-4
CASSVVQGTNEKLFF
TGTGCCAGCAGTGTGGTACAGGGGACTAATGAAAAACTGTTTTTT
>TRBV27|13|many|NA|TRBJ1-5
CASSFGVNQPQHF
TGTGCCAGCAGTTTTGGGGTGAATCAGCCCCAGCATTTT
>TRBV6-4|16|NA|NA|TRBJ2-7
CAITLWGTPSRHEQYF
TGTGCCATCACTCTTTGGGGGACTCCGAGCAGGCACGAGCAGTACTTC
>TRBV27|12|many|NA|TRBJ2-7
CASSSGPHEQYF
TGTGCCAGCAGTTCGGGACCCCACGAGCAGTACTTC
>TRBV12-3/TRBV12-4|15|once|NA|TRBJ1-1
CASSSPQGPNTEAFF
TGTGCCAGCAGTTCACCACAGGGTCCGAACACTGAAGCTTTCTTT
>TRBV28|15|many|NA|TRBJ1-1
CASSWGEGGNTEAFF
TGTGCCAGCAGTTGGGGAGAAGGGGGGAACACTGAAGCTTTCTTT
>TRBV7-8|14|many|NA|TRBJ2-7
CASSLGGRSYEQYF
TGTGCCAGCAGCTTAGGGGGGAGATCCTACGAGCAGTACTTC
>TRBV27|14|many|TRBD2|TRBJ2-7
CASRRTSGPYEQYF
TGTGCCAGCAGGAGGACTAGCGGCCCCTACGAGCAGTACTTC
>TRBV12-3/TRBV12-4|14|many|NA|TRBJ2-7
CASRPGTVSYEQYF
TGTGCCAGCAGGCCCGGGACTGTATCCTACGAGCAGTACTTC
>TRBV28|14|many|TRBD2|TRBJ2-7
CASTKREKIIKQYF
TGTGCCAGCACGAAGCGGGAGAAGATTATAAAGCAGTACTTC
>TRBV7-2|15|NA|NA|TRBJ1-2
CASSLARRSGDGYTF
TGTGCCAGCAGCTTAGCGCGGAGGAGTGGAGATGGCTACACCTTC
>TRBV12-3/TRBV12-4|13|NA|NA|TRBJ2-7
CASSGGHTYEQYF
TGTGCCAGCAGCGGGGGACACACCTACGAGCAGTACTTC
>TRBV4-2|20|NA|TRBD2|TRBJ2-4
CASSQDPPRTSGIAKNIQYF
TGTGCCAGCAGCCAAGACCCCCCTCGGACTAGCGGGATAGCCAAAAACATTCAGTACTTC
>TRBV7-3|15|many|TRBD1|TRBJ1-2
CASSKAAGQGYGYTF
TGTGCCAGCAGCAAGGCGGCGGGACAGGGATATGGCTACACCTTC
>TRBV12-3/TRBV12-4|15|many|NA|TRBJ1-2
CASSPQAGTHYGYTF
TGTGCCAGCAGCCCCCAGGCAGGGACCCACTATGGCTACACCTTC
>TRBV11-1|17|NA|NA|TRBJ1-1
CASSLNSLARQNTEAFF
TGTGCCAGCAGCCTAAACTCGCTGGCCAGACAGAACACTGAAGCTTTCTTT
>TRBV3-1|14|NA|TRBD2|TRBJ2-7
CASSLTSGAYKQYF
TGTGCCAGCAGCCTGACTAGCGGGGCCTACAAGCAGTACTTC
>TRBV12-3/TRBV12-4|15|many|NA|TRBJ1-2
CASRHRSAANYGYTF
TGTGCCAGCAGGCACCGTTCGGCGGCTAACTATGGCTACACCTTC
>TRBV18|16|NA|TRBD2|TRBJ2-2
CASSPSGAPNTGELFF
TGTGCCAGCTCACCGAGCGGGGCCCCGAACACCGGGGAGCTGTTTTTT
>TRBV10-3|20|NA|TRBD2|TRBJ2-5
CAISSGTSGSLGIFWETQYF
TGTGCCATCAGTTCCGGGACTAGCGGGAGTCTGGGAATTTTTTGGGAGACCCAGTACTTC
>TRBV3-1|15|few|NA|TRBJ2-5
CASSQVGGRGETQYF
TGTGCCAGCAGCCAAGTAGGAGGGCGTGGGGAGACCCAGTACTTC
>TRBV3-1|15|few|NA|TRBJ1-2
CASRPDSGSNYGYTF
TGTGCCAGCAGACCAGACAGTGGGTCCAACTATGGCTACACCTTC
>TRBV30|12|NA|TRBD1|TRBJ2-7
CAWSYRGYEQYF
TGTGCCTGGAGTTACAGGGGGTACGAGCAGTACTTC
>TRBV30|10|many|NA|TRBJ2-2
CAWSAKGRLF
TGTGCCTGGAGTGCGAAGGGACGCCTCTTT
>TRBV7-3|19|many|TRBD2|TRBJ2-6
CASSLMASGGYSGANVLTF
TGTGCCAGCAGCTTAATGGCTAGCGGGGGATACTCTGGGGCCAACGTCCTGACTTTC
>TRBV15|15|many|NA|TRBJ1-1
CATSRDGAGNTEAFF
TGTGCCACCAGCAGAGATGGGGCGGGGAACACTGAAGCTTTCTTT
>TRBV11-1|11|many|NA|TRBJ2-7
CASSLAYEQYF
TGTGCCAGCAGCTTAGCCTACGAGCAGTACTTC
>TRBV6-1|13|NA|NA|TRBJ2-7
CASSAEEWYEQYF
TGTGCCAGCAGTGCAGAAGAGTGGTACGAGCAGTACTTC
>TRBV20-1|13|many|NA|TRBJ1-5
CSARRGTNQPQHF
TGCAGTGCTAGGAGAGGGACCAATCAGCCCCAGCATTTT
>TRBV6-2/TRBV6-3|17|NA|TRBD1|TRBJ2-7
CASSLSNRGRVSYEQYF
TGTGCCAGCAGCCTGTCGAACAGGGGGCGCGTGTCCTACGAGCAGTACTTC
>TRBV10-2|17|many|TRBD2|TRBJ2-2
CASSEPLLAGAIGELFF
TGCGCCAGCAGTGAGCCCTTACTAGCGGGAGCGATCGGGGAGCTGTTTTTT
>TRBV28|11|many|NA|TRBJ1-1
CASSQRIEAFF
TGTGCCAGCAGTCAACGGATTGAAGCTTTCTTT
>TRBV19|13|many|NA|TRBJ1-6
CASRASEVSPLHF
TGTGCCAGTAGGGCGTCGGAAGTTTCACCCCTCCACTTT
>TRBV28|14|many|NA|TRBJ1-2
CASSLAGSSSGYTF
TGTGCCAGCTCGTTGGCTGGATCGTCATCTGGCTACACCTTC
>TRBV28|15|many|NA|TRBJ2-7
CASSFSFGRLQEQYF
TGTGCCAGCAGCTTTTCCTTCGGGCGGCTTCAGGAGCAGTACTTC
>TRBV6-1|14|many|NA|TRBJ1-2
CASKQGLSNYGYTF
TGTGCCAGCAAACAGGGCCTGTCGAACTATGGCTACACCTTC
>TRBV27|13|few|NA|TRBJ1-5
CASSLLSGQPQHF
TGTGCCAGCAGTTTATTGAGCGGGCAGCCCCAGCATTTT
>TRBV12-3/TRBV12-4|14|many|NA|TRBJ2-3
CASQAEGSTDTQYF
TGTGCCAGCCAGGCGGAGGGAAGCACAGATACGCAGTATTTT